Here is one T cell receptor beta chain with its context. Responders (about 200,000, CFSE-labeled) met about 200,000 stimulators that were irradiated and violet-dye-labeled. After the reaction, the investigators sorted the proliferating CFSE-low CD3+CD4+ and CD3+CD8+ responders. This record belongs to a study of graft-versus-host responses after intestinal transplantation. Study in general: Every recipient had anti-thymocyte globulin induction and 3 to 4 years of tacrolimus plus steroids.

After removal of 11 bases from V and 10 bases from J, the junction contained 12 bases not matched to a gene. The V gene's germline CDR1 is MGHDK and CDR2 SYGVNS. This CDR3 is built from 13 residues. Some clones are missing from TCRdb's copy, which holds only in-frame ones; the method was immunoSEQ multiplex PCR. The sample has about 18,000 clones; roughly 40% are singletons. Study results and limitations: Levels of circulating GvH clones at their peak were associated with early post-transplant HvG declines.

This rearrangement joins TRBV25-1 to TRBJ2-1; 9 bases match TRBD1. This sequence was found in a human patient who received an intestinal transplant. Source: alloreactive CD4+ T cells from a mixed lymphocyte reaction culture, taken before intestinal transplant. The subset is: CFSE-low proliferating T cells sorted from roughly six-day pre-transplant mixed lymphocyte reaction (GvH or HvG direction). CDR3 nucleotides: TGTGCCGCAGGGTACAGGGGGCTACGGGAGCAGTTCTTC. This translates into CAAGYRGLREQFF.